Below are 32 T cell receptor beta chains sequenced from a single sample in a study of cytomegalovirus exposure and HLA in healthy donors. The PCR contained 60 Vbeta and 13 Jbeta primers. Sequencing was performed with immunoSEQ multiplex PCR; in TCRdb, only in-frame clones are kept and a portion is missing. The sample contains about 170,000 clones, about 75% of which appear only once. Material: PBMCs. These TCRs come from a woman in her 50s in good health and CMV-seropositive.

The chain is built from TRBV14 and TRBJ2-1; D is possibly TRBD2 (5 bases). The CDR3 spans 13 residues. Germline V lookup: CDR1 SGHDN, CDR2 FVKESK. The V end was cut by 4 bases, the J end by 6 bases, with 10 bases between. The CDR3 DNA is TGTGCCAGCAGCCGGACTCTCCTCAATGAGCAGTTCTTC. This sequence encodes CASSRTLLNEQFF.

This clone appeared a single time. The genes are TRBV4-3 and TRBJ2-1, with 7 bases that match TRBD1. The CDR3 consists of 17 residues. Germline CDR1 is LGHNA and CDR2 is YSLEER. Germline trimming cut 0 bases from V and 7 bases from J; bases unmatched to any gene: 12. CDR3 sequence reads: CASSQEYRQGSTNEQFF. For the CDR3, the DNA is TGCGCCAGCAGCCAAGAGTATAGACAGGGAAGTACGAATGAGCAGTTCTTC.

This chain links TRBV5-1 with TRBJ1-6, with TRBD1 matching over 8 bases. There are 17 residues in the CDR3. CDR1 and CDR2 from the germline V gene are SGHRS and YFSETQ. Trimming cost V 3 bases and J 0 bases; bases outside gene matches: 5. The CDR3 DNA follows: TGCGCCAGCAGCTCCGGGACAGGTGTCTCCTATAATTCACCCCTCCACTTT. Encoded protein: CASSSGTGVSYNSPLHF.

The count of this clone is one. The rearrangement uses TRBV6-6 and TRBJ1-6, with 7 bases that match TRBD1. Germline values: CDR1 MNHNY, CDR2 SVGAGI (reference sequence). This CDR3 is built from 14 residues. V shed 6 bases and J 9 bases; nucleotides not matched to a gene: 8. As DNA, the CDR3 is TGTGCCAGCAGGTCGGGACAGCCGTCTTCACCCCTCCACTTT. As protein: CASRSGQPSSPLHF.

The chain combines TRBV5-6 with TRBJ2-3; possible D gene TRBD1, 6 bases. CDR3 length equals 17 residues. Trimming removed 0 bases at V and 6 bases at J, with 20 bases between. CDR1 and CDR2 (germline): SGHDT, YYEEEE. The CDR3 nucleotides are TGTGCCAGCAGCTTGGGTCGCTGGGGGCACGCGATCGATACGCAGTATTTT. Amino acid sequence: CASSLGRWGHAIDTQYF.

The J gene is TRBJ2-2, the V gene TRBV4-1; 12 nucleotides line up with TRBD1. Unmatched junction bases numbered 5, after V lost 3 bases and J lost 6 bases. Per the germline V gene, CDR1 is MGHRA and CDR2 is YSYEKL. The CDR3 loop spans 16 amino acids. CDR3 sequence (DNA): TGCGCCAGCAGCCAGGCCGGGACAGGGGGCGCCGGGGAGCTGTTTTTT. It yields the protein CASSQAGTGGAGELFF.

This rearrangement joins TRBV21-1 to TRBJ1-2; the DNA was not compared with TRBD1, the D call given in the table. TRBV21-1 is flagged as a pseudogene. The CDR3 extends over 14 amino acids. The CDR3 is CASTLGQGVNGYTF. DNA for the CDR3: TGTGCCAGCACCCTAGGACAGGGGGTAAATGGCTACACCTTC.

This clone was counted between two and nine times. The chain employs TRBV27 and TRBJ1-5; 7 bases fit TRBD1. With V trimmed by 5 bases and J by 3 bases, 10 bases remained unmatched. The CDR3 sequence is 16 residues long. Germline V gene sequence: CDR1 MNHEY, CDR2 SMNVEV (reference sequence). CDR3 sequence: CASSTTEGGNNQPQHF. The CDR3 nucleotides are TGTGCCAGCAGTACCACAGAAGGGGGCAACAATCAGCCCCAGCATTTT.

CDR3 sequence reads: CASSFPGEDPQPQHF. CDR3 nucleotides: TGTGCCAGCAGTTTTCCAGGGGAAGATCCTCAGCCCCAGCATTTT. The rearrangement joins TRBV28 to TRBJ1-5, with D tentatively TRBD1 (6 bases). Germline loops: CDR1 MDHEN, CDR2 SYDVKM. The CDR3 has 15 residues. The V end was cut by 3 bases, the J end by 6 bases, with 15 bases between. The variable domain in full, with the rest retrieved from reference TRBV28 and TRBJ1-5, is DVKVTQSSRYLVKRTGEKVFLECVQDMDHENMFWYRQDPGLGLRLIYFSYDVKMKEKGDIPEGYSVSREKKERFSLILESASTNQTSMYLCASSFPGEDPQPQHFGDGTRLSIL.

V usage is TRBV7-2 and J usage is TRBJ1-2, with 9 nucleotides matching TRBD1. The V and J ends lost 5 bases and 5 bases, in that order; junction bases with no gene match: 9. The germline CDR1 and CDR2 sequences are SGHTA and FQGNSA. There are 15 residues in the CDR3. In DNA form, the CDR3 reads TGTGCCAGCAGCCCACCAGGGACAGGGTGGTATGGCTACACCTTC. It yields the protein CASSPPGTGWYGYTF.

CDR3: CASSFGQGQETQYF. Here the CDR3 DNA reads TGCGCCAGCAGCTTCGGACAGGGGCAAGAGACCCAGTACTTC. The chain uses TRBV5-1 and TRBJ2-5; 9 bases map to TRBD1. J lost 2 bases, V lost 2 bases, and 1 base had no gene match. CDR1 and CDR2 (germline): SGHRS, YFSETQ. The CDR3 spans 14 residues.

The chain carries TRBV10-3 and TRBJ2-2; 8 bases align to TRBD1. V gave up 10 bases and J gave up 8 bases; unmatched junction bases: 15. CDR1 and CDR2 from the germline V gene are ENHRY and SYGVKD. This CDR3 has 15 residues. CDR3 nucleotide sequence: TGTGCCACCCAAGCTGCCTCCAGGGGGCAGGGGGAGCTGTTTTTT. As protein: CATQAASRGQGELFF.

V is TRBV7-9 and J is TRBJ1-1; tentatively, D is TRBD1 (5 bases). This CDR3 region has 13 residues. CDR1 is SEHNR, CDR2 FQNEAQ, per germline (reference sequence). Trimming shortened V by 6 bases and J by 11 bases, and 19 bases separated the two germline ends. The CDR3 loop is CASSRSEAGGAFF. The CDR3 region has the DNA TGTGCCAGCAGTCGCTCGGAGGCGGGGGGGGCTTTCTTT.

The V call is TRBV19, the J call TRBJ1-1; D might be TRBD1 (6 bases). CDR1 LNHDA and CDR2 SQIVND come from the germline V gene (reference sequence). With 6 bases removed from V and 1 base from J, the gap between germline ends came to 12 bases. This CDR3 has 14 amino acids. DNA for the CDR3: TGTGCCAGTAGGAACAGGGAACGGAACACTGAAGCTTTCTTT. Translation gives CASRNRERNTEAFF.

The chain carries TRBV10-3 and TRBJ2-7; D is perhaps TRBD1 (5 bases). The CDR3 sequence is 15 residues long. V was shortened by 0 bases and J by 5 bases, with 14 bases between the two germline ends. Germline lookup yields CDR1 ENHRY and CDR2 SYGVKD. CDR3 DNA: TGTGCCATCAGTGAGTCAAGGGGTCTTAAGGACGAGCAGTACTTC. This codes for CAISESRGLKDEQYF.

V is TRBV4-1 and J is TRBJ2-7; D is uncertain. CDR3 length: 15 amino acids. Germline V lookup: CDR1 MGHRA, CDR2 YSYEKL. V lost 0 bases to trimming and J lost 3 bases, with 12 bases between them. The CDR3 coding sequence is TGCGCCAGCAGCCAAGATCTTGGCCGATACTACGAGCAGTACTTC. It encodes CASSQDLGRYYEQYF.

The CDR3 loop is CASSLLSGGQETQYF. The CDR3 DNA follows: TGTGCCAGCAGTTTATTGTCAGGGGGTCAAGAGACCCAGTACTTC. The gene calls are TRBV28 and TRBJ2-5, with 7 nucleotides matching TRBD1. CDR3 size: 15 residues. V gave up 1 base and J gave up 2 bases; unmatched junction bases: 4. CDR1 is MDHEN, CDR2 SYDVKM, per germline.

The chain employs TRBV7-2 and TRBJ2-7; D gene ambiguous. Trimming left V 0 bases short and J 0 bases short, with 15 bases between. CDR3 length equals 17 residues. Germline-derived CDR1 and CDR2 are SGHTA and FQGNSA. The CDR3 region is CASSLAFGQDNSYEQYF. Here the CDR3 DNA reads TGTGCCAGCAGCTTAGCATTCGGCCAGGATAACTCCTACGAGCAGTACTTC.

This clone was seen a few times. This chain connects TRBV7-8 to TRBJ2-7; possible D gene TRBD2, 5 bases. V was trimmed by 1 base and J by 0 bases, leaving 13 bases between them. The CDR3 is made up of 16 amino acids. The germline V gene encodes CDR1 SGHVS and CDR2 FQNEAQ. The CDR3 sequence: CASSLEARASSYEQYF. CDR3 nucleotides: TGTGCCAGCAGCTTAGAGGCGAGGGCCAGCTCCTACGAGCAGTACTTC. The full variable domain, in which reference TRBV7-8 and TRBJ2-7 provide the parts outside the CDR3, is GAGVSQSPRYKVAKRGQDVALRCDPISGHVSLFWYQQALGQGPEFLTYFQNEAQLDKSGLPSDRFFAERPEGSVSTLKIQRTQQEDSAVYLCASSLEARASSYEQYFGPGTRLTVT.

The V gene is TRBV19, the J gene TRBJ2-3; TRBD1 matches 7 bases. The germline V gene encodes CDR1 LNHDA and CDR2 SQIVND (reference sequence). V lost 5 bases to trimming and J lost 2 bases; unmatched junction nucleotides: 10. The CDR3 has 16 residues. CDR3 bases: TGTGCCAGTAGTCCGCTACAGGGGCATCTCACAGATACGCAGTATTTT. This encodes CASSPLQGHLTDTQYF.

The DNA of the CDR3 is TGTGCCAGCGTAGCGGGAGGGGCCTACGAGCAGTACTTC. Translation gives CASVAGGAYEQYF. This chain connects TRBV25-1 to TRBJ2-7, with TRBD2 matching 11 bases. The CDR3 contains 13 residues. V shed 8 bases, J shed 2 bases, and the junction held 2 bases outside the gene matches. Germline assignment: CDR1 MGHDK and CDR2 SYGVNS.

The chain employs TRBV28 and TRBJ2-1, with 8 nucleotides matching TRBD2. Looked up from germline, CDR1 is MDHEN and CDR2 is SYDVKM. The ends lost 5 bases at V and 3 bases at J; junction bases unmatched: 6. The CDR3 is 15 residues long. CDR3 nucleotide sequence: TGTGCCAGCAGTAAAAGCGGGGGAGGCTACAATGAGCAGTTCTTC. Translation: CASSKSGGGYNEQFF.

The chain has TRBV9 and TRBJ2-1; 8 bases are shared with TRBD2. CDR1 and CDR2 from the germline V gene are SGDLS and YYNGEE. There are 15 residues in the CDR3. The junction had 1 base not matched to a gene; V was cut back by 0 bases and J by 2 bases. This CDR3 reads CASSVGSGTYNEQFF. DNA of the CDR3: TGTGCCAGCAGCGTAGGTAGCGGGACCTACAATGAGCAGTTCTTC.

This rearrangement joins TRBV28 to TRBJ2-7; D perhaps matches TRBD2 (5 bases). The CDR3 runs to 12 residues. Deletions cut 2 bases from V and 3 bases from J, with 5 bases between. Germline assignment: CDR1 MDHEN and CDR2 SYDVKM. DNA for the CDR3: TGTGCCAGCAGTTTAGAGGGCTACGAGCAGTACTTC. Translation gives CASSLEGYEQYF.

As to this clone: Other DNA sequences in the sample encode the same CDR3. V gene TRBV9 combines with J gene TRBJ1-1, with D possibly being TRBD1 (5 bases). The CDR3 has 14 amino acids. Germline CDR1 SGDLS, CDR2 YYNGEE. Trimming cost V 2 bases and J 1 base, with 9 bases left between them. CDR3 amino acids: CASSVGGANTEAFF. The CDR3, as DNA: TGTGCCAGCAGCGTTGGTGGGGCGAACACTGAAGCTTTCTTT.

This sequence joins TRBV9 and TRBJ2-7; D is perhaps TRBD2 (5 bases). The CDR3 is made up of 14 amino acids. Germline V lookup: CDR1 SGDLS, CDR2 YYNGEE. V shed 4 bases and J shed 1 base, with 12 bases lying between them. The CDR3 DNA reads as TGTGCCAGCAGCCCACTAGGGAAATCCTACGAGCAGTACTTC. Translation: CASSPLGKSYEQYF.

The chain recombines TRBV7-2 with TRBJ2-7; no firm D call. Trimming took 2 bases from V and 6 from J, leaving 8 bases between them. The CDR3 spans 12 residues. CDR1 SGHTA and CDR2 FQGNSA come from the germline V gene. The CDR3 DNA reads as TGTGCCAGCAGCTTAACTCTCACCGAGCAGTACTTC. It is translated as CASSLTLTEQYF. The entire variable domain, with the rest obtained from reference TRBV7-2 and TRBJ2-7, is as follows: GAGVSQSPSNKVTEKGKDVELRCDPISGHTALYWYRQSLGQGLEFLIYFQGNSAPDKSGLPSDRFSAERTGGSVSTLTIQRTQQEDSAVYLCASSLTLTEQYFGPGTRLTVT.

This chain connects TRBV4-1 to TRBJ2-3, with D possibly being TRBD2 (6 bases). Per the germline V gene, CDR1 is MGHRA and CDR2 is YSYEKL. CDR3 length: 16 residues. The ends were cut back, 1 base at V and 0 bases at J, with 11 bases in the middle. Here the CDR3 reads CASSQGAGTSTDTQYF. DNA for the CDR3: TGCGCCAGCAGCCAAGGCGCGGGGACTAGCACAGATACGCAGTATTTT.

This clone was counted between two and nine times. The chain has TRBV18 and TRBJ2-1; no firm D call. Trimming left V 3 bases short and J 7 bases short, with 13 bases between. Germline V gene data show CDR1 as KGHSH and CDR2 as LQKENI. CDR3 length: 14 residues. The CDR3 DNA reads TGTGCCAGCTCACCGAAAACTCGTGCTAATGAGCAGTTCTTC. Amino acids: CASSPKTRANEQFF. Full variable domain (missing parts from reference TRBV18 and TRBJ2-1): NAGVMQNPRHLVRRRGQEARLRCSPMKGHSHVYWYRQLPEEGLKFMVYLQKENIIDESGMPKERFSAEFPKEGPSILRIQQVVRGDSAAYFCASSPKTRANEQFFGPGTRLTVL.

The rearrangement uses TRBV28 and TRBJ1-2; a weak D match, TRBD1 (6 bases). Trimming stripped 2 bases from V and 6 bases from J, with 16 bases between. This CDR3 has 15 residues. Germline V gives CDR1 MDHEN, CDR2 SYDVKM. CDR3 sequence reads: CASSLMGTRFHGYTF. In DNA form, the CDR3 reads TGTGCCAGCAGTTTAATGGGGACACGGTTCCATGGCTACACCTTC.

The rearrangement links TRBV5-1 to TRBJ2-7; maybe TRBD1 (6 bases). The V gene's germline CDR1 is SGHRS and CDR2 YFSETQ. V was cut by 7 bases and J by 3 bases, with 17 bases left in between. The CDR3 has 14 residues. In DNA, the CDR3 is TGCGCCAGCGCTCCCTCTGGGGGCAGCTACGAGCAGTACTTC. Amino acids: CASAPSGGSYEQYF. Using reference TRBV5-1 and TRBJ2-7 for the parts outside the CDR3, the full variable domain is KAGVTQTPRYLIKTRGQQVTLSCSPISGHRSVSWYQQTPGQGLQFLFEYFSETQRNKGNFPGRFSGRQFSNSRSEMNVSTLELGDSALYLCASAPSGGSYEQYFGPGTRLTVT.

The chain links TRBV11-2 to TRBJ2-7; D is perhaps TRBD1 (6 bases). Trimming left V 5 bases short and J 1 base short, with 15 bases between. This CDR3 spans 15 amino acids. Germline V gene lookup returns CDR1 SGHAT and CDR2 FQNNGV. DNA for the CDR3: TGTGCCAGCAGCGCCCTCAGGGGTGGGTCCTACGAGCAGTACTTC. Translation gives CASSALRGGSYEQYF.